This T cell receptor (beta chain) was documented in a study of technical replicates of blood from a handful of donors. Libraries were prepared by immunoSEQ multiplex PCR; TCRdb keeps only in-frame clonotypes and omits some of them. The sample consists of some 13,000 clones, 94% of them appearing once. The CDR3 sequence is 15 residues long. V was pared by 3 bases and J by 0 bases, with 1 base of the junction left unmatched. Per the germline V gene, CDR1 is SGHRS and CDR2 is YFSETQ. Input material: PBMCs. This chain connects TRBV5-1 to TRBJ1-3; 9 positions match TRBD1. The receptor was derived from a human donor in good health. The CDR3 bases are TGCGCCAGCAGCTCGACAGGGGGCTCTGGAAACACCATATATTTT. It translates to CASSSTGGSGNTIYF.